This T cell receptor (beta chain) was observed in a study of Tregs in tolerant kidney transplant recipients. The study, taken as a whole, reports: The most relevant donor-specific Treg TCRbeta repertoire apparently came from expansion with activated donor B cells.

The repertoire was sequenced with immunoSEQ multiplex PCR; TCRdb's copy has only in-frame clones and lacks some. The sample has about 44,000 clones, 95% seen once. About this clone itself: The antigen is unknown.

This CDR3 has 14 amino acids. The V segment lost 10 bases and the J segment 8 bases; nucleotides outside the gene matches: 6. Germline V CDR1 and CDR2: MNHNS, SASEGT. The V and J genes are TRBV6-1 and TRBJ2-2; 14 bases are shared with TRBD2. Sequenced sample: Tregs from blood cultured with allogeneic cells. This sequence was found in a human donor in good health. The CDR3 nucleotides are TGTGCCACGGGACTAGCGGGAGTTTGGGGGGAGCTGTTTTTT. Its protein product is CATGLAGVWGELFF.